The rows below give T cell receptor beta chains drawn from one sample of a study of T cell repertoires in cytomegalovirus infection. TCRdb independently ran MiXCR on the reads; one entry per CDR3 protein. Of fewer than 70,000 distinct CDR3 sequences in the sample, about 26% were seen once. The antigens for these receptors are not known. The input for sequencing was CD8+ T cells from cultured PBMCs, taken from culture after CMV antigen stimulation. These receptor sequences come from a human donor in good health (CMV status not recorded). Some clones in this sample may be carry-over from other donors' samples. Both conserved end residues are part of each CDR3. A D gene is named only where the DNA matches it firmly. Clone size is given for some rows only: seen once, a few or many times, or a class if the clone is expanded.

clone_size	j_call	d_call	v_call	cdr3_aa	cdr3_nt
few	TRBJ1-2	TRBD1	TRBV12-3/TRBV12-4	CASSLGGGFYDGYTF	TGTGCCAGCAGTTTAGGAGGGGGCTTTTATGATGGCTACACCTTC
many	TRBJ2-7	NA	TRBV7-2	CASSLDHYEQYF	TGTGCCAGCAGCTTAGACCACTACGAGCAGTACTTC
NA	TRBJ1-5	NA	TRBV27	CASTLRGGSQPQHF	TGTGCCAGCACCCTGAGGGGAGGGAGTCAGCCCCAGCATTTT
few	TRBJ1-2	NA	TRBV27	CASSPYAVAGGYTF	TGTGCCAGCAGTCCCTACGCAGTCGCGGGAGGCTACACCTTC
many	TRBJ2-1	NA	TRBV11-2	CASSLRVENNEQFF	TGTGCCAGCAGCTTAAGGGTGGAGAACAATGAGCAGTTCTTC
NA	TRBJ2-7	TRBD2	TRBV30	CAWTERGVSYEQYF	TGTGCCTGGACAGAGCGGGGGGTTTCCTACGAGCAGTACTTC
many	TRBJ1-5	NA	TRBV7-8	CASSLLSVSNQPQHF	TGTGCCAGCAGCTTACTTTCGGTTAGCAATCAGCCCCAGCATTTT
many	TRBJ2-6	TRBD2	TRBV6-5	CASSPNGGAPGANVLTF	TGTGCCAGCAGTCCAAACGGGGGGGCTCCTGGGGCCAACGTCCTGACTTTC
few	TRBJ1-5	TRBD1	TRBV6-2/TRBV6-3	CASSFKTGGNQPQHF	TGTGCCAGCAGTTTCAAAACAGGGGGCAATCAGCCCCAGCATTTT
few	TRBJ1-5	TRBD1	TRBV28	CASSPQGQGTQPQHF	TGTGCCAGCAGTCCACAGGGACAGGGAACTCAGCCCCAGCATTTT
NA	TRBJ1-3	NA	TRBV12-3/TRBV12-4	CASRLGRHQGSSGNTIYF	TGTGCCAGCAGATTAGGAAGGCACCAGGGTAGCTCTGGAAACACCATATATTTT
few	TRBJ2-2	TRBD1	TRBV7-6	CASSFSPGQGVYTGELFF	TGTGCCAGCAGCTTTTCTCCGGGACAGGGGGTTTACACCGGGGAGCTGTTTTTT
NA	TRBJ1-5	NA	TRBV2	CASSEEGRSNQPQHF	TGTGCCAGCAGTGAAGAGGGCCGTAGCAATCAGCCCCAGCATTTT
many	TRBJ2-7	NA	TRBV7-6	CASNNDYEQYF	TGTGCCAGCAATAACGACTACGAGCAGTACTTC